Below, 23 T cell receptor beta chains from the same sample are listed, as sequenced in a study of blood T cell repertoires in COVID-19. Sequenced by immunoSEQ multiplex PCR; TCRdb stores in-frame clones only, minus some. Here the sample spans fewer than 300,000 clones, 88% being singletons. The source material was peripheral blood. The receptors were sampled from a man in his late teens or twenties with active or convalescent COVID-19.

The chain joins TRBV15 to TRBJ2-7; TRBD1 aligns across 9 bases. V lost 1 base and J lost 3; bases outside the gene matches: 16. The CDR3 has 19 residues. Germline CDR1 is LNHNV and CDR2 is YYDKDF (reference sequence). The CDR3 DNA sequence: TGTGCCACCAGCAGAGTGGGCCCGAGGGGACAGGGAATCCTCTACGAGCAGTACTTC. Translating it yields CATSRVGPRGQGILYEQYF.

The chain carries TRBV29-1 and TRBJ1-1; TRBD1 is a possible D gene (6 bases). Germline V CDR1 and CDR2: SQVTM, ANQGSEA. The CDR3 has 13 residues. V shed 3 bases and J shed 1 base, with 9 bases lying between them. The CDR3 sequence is CSVERQENTEAFF. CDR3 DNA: TGCAGCGTTGAGAGACAGGAGAACACTGAAGCTTTCTTT.

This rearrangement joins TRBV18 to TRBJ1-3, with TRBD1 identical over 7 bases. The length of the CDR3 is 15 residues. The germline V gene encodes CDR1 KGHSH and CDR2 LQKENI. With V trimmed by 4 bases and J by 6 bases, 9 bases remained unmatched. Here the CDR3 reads CASSRADRTENTIYF. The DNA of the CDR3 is TGTGCCAGCTCACGCGCGGACAGGACTGAAAACACCATATATTTT. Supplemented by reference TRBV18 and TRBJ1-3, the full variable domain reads NAGVMQNPRHLVRRRGQEARLRCSPMKGHSHVYWYRQLPEEGLKFMVYLQKENIIDESGMPKERFSAEFPKEGPSILRIQQVVRGDSAAYFCASSRADRTENTIYFGEGSWLTVV.

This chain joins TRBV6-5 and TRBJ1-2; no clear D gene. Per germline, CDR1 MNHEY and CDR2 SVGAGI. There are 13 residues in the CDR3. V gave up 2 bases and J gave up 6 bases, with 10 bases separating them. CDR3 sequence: CASSYPLSDGYTF. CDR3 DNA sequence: TGTGCCAGCAGTTACCCGCTTTCAGATGGCTACACCTTC.

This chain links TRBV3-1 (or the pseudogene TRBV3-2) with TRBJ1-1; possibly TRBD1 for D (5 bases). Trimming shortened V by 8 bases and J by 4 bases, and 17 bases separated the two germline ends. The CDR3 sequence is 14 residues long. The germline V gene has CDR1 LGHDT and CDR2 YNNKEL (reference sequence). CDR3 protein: CASAHQRGTTEAFF. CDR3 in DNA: TGTGCCAGCGCCCACCAAAGGGGTACCACTGAAGCTTTCTTT.

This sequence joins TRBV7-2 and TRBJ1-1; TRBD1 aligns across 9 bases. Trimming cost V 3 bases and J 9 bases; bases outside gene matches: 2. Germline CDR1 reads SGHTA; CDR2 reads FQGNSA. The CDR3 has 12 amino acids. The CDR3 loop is CASSLNRGQAFF. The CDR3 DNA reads TGTGCCAGCAGCTTGAACAGGGGGCAAGCTTTCTTT.

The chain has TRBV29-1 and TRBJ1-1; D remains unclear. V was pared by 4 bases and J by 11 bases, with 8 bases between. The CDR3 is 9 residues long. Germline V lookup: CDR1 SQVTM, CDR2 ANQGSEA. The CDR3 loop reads CSVVPGAFF. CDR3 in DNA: TGCAGCGTTGTGCCGGGGGCTTTCTTT.

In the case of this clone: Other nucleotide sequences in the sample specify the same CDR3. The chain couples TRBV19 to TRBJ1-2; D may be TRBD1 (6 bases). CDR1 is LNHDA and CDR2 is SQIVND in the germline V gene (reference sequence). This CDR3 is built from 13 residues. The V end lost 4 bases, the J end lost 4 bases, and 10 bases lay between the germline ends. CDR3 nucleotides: TGTGCCAGTAGTACTCAGGGGTCCTATGGCTACACCTTC. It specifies CASSTQGSYGYTF.

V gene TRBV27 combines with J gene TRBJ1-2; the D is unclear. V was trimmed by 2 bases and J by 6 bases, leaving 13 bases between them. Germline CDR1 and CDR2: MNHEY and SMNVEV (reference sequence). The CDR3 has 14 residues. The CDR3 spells CASSLSVKSDGYTF. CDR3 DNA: TGTGCCAGCAGTTTAAGTGTAAAGTCAGATGGCTACACCTTC.

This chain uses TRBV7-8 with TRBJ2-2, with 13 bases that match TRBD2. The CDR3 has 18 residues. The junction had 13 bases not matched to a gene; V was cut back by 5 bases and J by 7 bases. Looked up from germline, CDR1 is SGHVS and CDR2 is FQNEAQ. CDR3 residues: CASSTPTLAGGQHGELFF. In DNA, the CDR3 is TGTGCCAGCAGCACACCGACACTAGCGGGGGGGCAACACGGGGAGCTGTTTTTT. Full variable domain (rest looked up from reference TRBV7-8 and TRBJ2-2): GAGVSQSPRYKVAKRGQDVALRCDPISGHVSLFWYQQALGQGPEFLTYFQNEAQLDKSGLPSDRFFAERPEGSVSTLKIQRTQQEDSAVYLCASSTPTLAGGQHGELFFGEGSRLTVL.

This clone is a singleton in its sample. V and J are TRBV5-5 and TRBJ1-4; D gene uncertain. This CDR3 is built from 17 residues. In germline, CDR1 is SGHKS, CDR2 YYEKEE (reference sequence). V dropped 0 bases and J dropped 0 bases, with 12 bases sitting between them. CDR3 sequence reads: CASSLVRPLATNEKLFF. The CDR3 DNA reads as TGTGCCAGCAGCTTGGTTAGGCCACTAGCAACTAATGAAAAACTGTTTTTT.

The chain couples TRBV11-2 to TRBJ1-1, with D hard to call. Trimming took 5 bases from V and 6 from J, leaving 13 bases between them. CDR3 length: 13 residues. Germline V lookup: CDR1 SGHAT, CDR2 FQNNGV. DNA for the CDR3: TGTGCCAGCAGCAACCTAAAAGAGCCTGAAGCTTTCTTT. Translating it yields CASSNLKEPEAFF.

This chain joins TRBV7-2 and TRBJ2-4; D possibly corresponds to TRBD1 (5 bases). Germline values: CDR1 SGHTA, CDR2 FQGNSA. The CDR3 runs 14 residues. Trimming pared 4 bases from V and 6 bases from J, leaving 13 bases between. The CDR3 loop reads CASSSPGWGNIQYF. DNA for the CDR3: TGTGCCAGCAGCTCCCCAGGGTGGGGAAACATTCAGTACTTC.

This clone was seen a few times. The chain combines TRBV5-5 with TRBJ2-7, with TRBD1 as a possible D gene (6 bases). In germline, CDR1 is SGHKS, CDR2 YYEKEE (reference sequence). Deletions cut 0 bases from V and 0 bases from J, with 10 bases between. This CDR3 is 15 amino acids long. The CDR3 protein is CASSLVRGTSYEQYF. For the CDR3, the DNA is TGTGCCAGCAGCTTGGTCAGGGGTACCTCCTACGAGCAGTACTTC.

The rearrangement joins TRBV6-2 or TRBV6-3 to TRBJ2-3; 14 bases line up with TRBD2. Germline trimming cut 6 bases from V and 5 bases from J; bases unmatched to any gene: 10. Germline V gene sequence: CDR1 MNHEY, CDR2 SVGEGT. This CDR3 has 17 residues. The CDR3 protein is CASSAGTSGGFLDTQYF. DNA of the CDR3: TGTGCCAGCAGCGCCGGGACTAGCGGGGGCTTCTTAGATACGCAGTATTTT.

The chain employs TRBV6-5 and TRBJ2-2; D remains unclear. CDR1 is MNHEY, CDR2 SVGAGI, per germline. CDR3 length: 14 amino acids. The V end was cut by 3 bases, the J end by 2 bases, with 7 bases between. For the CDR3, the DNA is TGTGCCAGCAGTTATGACACAAACACCGGGGAGCTGTTTTTT. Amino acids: CASSYDTNTGELFF.

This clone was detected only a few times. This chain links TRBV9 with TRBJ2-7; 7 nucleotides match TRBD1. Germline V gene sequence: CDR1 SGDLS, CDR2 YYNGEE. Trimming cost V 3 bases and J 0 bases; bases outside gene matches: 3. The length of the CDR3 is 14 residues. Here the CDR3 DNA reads TGTGCCAGCAGCGCCTGGGACAGCTCCTACGAGCAGTACTTC. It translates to CASSAWDSSYEQYF.

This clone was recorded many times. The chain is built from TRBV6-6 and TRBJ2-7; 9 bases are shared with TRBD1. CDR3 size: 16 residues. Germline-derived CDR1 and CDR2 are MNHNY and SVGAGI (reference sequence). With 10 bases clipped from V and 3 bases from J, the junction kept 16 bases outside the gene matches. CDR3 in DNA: TGTGCCACCCTAGACGCCGGGACAGGGAATTTCTACGAGCAGTACTTC. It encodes CATLDAGTGNFYEQYF.

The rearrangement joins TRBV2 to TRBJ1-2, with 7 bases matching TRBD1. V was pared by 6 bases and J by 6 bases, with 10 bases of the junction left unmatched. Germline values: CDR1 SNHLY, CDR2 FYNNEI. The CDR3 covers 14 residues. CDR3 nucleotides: TGTGCCAGCAGGGAAACCGGGACAGTAAATGGCTACACCTTC. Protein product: CASRETGTVNGYTF.

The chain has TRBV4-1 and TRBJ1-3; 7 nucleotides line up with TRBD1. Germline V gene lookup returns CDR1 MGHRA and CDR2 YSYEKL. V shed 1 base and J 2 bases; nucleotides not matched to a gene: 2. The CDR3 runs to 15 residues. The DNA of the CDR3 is TGCGCCAGCAGCCAAGTCCAGGGGGCTGGAAACACCATATATTTT. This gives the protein CASSQVQGAGNTIYF.

CDR3 in DNA: TGTGCCAGCAGTGAATTTTTCGCAGATACGCAGTATTTT. It specifies CASSEFFADTQYF. The V call is TRBV25-1, the J call TRBJ2-3; unclear D gene. V lost 1 base and J lost 4, with 6 bases in between. The CDR3 has 13 amino acids. Looked up from germline, CDR1 is MGHDK and CDR2 is SYGVNS. Full variable domain (outside the CDR3, taken from reference TRBV25-1 and TRBJ2-3): EADIYQTPRYLVIGTGKKITLECSQTMGHDKMYWYQQDPGMELHLIHYSYGVNSTEKGDLSSESTVSRIRTEHFPLTLESARPSHTSQYLCASSEFFADTQYFGPGTRLTVL.

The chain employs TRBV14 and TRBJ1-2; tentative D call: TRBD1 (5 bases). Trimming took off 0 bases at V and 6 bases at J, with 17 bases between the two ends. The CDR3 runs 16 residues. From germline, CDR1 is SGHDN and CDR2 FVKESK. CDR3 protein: CASSQDQWGRVDGYTF. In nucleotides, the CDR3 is TGTGCCAGCAGCCAAGATCAATGGGGCAGGGTAGATGGCTACACCTTC.

CDR3 DNA sequence: TGCAGCACCGAGACAGGGATCAACTATGGCTACACCTTC. This translates into CSTETGINYGYTF. V is TRBV29-1 and J is TRBJ1-2; TRBD1 matches 7 bases. CDR1 and CDR2 (germline): SQVTM, ANQGSEA. The CDR3 totals 13 residues. With V trimmed by 8 bases and J by 2 bases, 8 bases remained unmatched.